These 18 T cell receptor beta chains share one sample of origin, sequenced in a study of cytomegalovirus exposure and HLA in healthy donors. Profiling relied on immunoSEQ multiplex PCR, and the TCRdb table lists in-frame clones only, not all of them. The repertoire consists of fewer than 400,000 clones, with roughly 90% occurring once and the leading ten covering around 0.84%. The sample taken for sequencing was PBMCs. These receptors were obtained from a woman between 18 and 29 years old in good health and CMV-seronegative.

The J gene is TRBJ2-3, the V gene TRBV5-1, with TRBD2 matching over 11 bases. Germline V gene data show CDR1 as SGHRS and CDR2 as YFSETQ. The V segment lost 1 base and the J segment 2 bases; nucleotides outside the gene matches: 3. The length of the CDR3 is 16 residues. The CDR3 sequence is CASSLRLAGLTDTQYF. CDR3 DNA sequence: TGCGCCAGCAGCTTGCGACTAGCGGGACTCACAGATACGCAGTATTTT.

CDR3 coding DNA: TGTGCCAGCAGCTGGGACAGGGGCGGCGAGCAGTACTTC. It specifies CASSWDRGGEQYF. V is TRBV7-2 and J is TRBJ2-7, with 10 bases fitting TRBD1. V trimming: 4 bases; J trimming: 6 bases; junction bases outside the gene matches: 3. The germline V gene encodes CDR1 SGHTA and CDR2 FQGNSA. CDR3 size: 13 residues.

The V call is TRBV12-5, the J call TRBJ2-1; D may be TRBD1 (5 bases). The CDR3 sequence is 14 residues long. The V end was cut by 1 base, the J end by 5 bases, with 9 bases between. Germline CDR1 LGHNT, CDR2 FRNRAP. The CDR3 region has the DNA TGTGCTAGTGGTTTGGCGGTAGGGGACAATGAGCAGTTCTTC. As protein: CASGLAVGDNEQFF.

This chain links TRBV29-1 with TRBJ2-3; a possible D gene is TRBD2 (5 bases). This CDR3 spans 14 amino acids. Looked up from germline, CDR1 is SQVTM and CDR2 is ANQGSEA. The V end was cut by 4 bases, the J end by 1 base, with 12 bases between. CDR3 in amino acids: CSVVGSGGTDTQYF. CDR3 DNA sequence: TGCAGCGTTGTCGGAAGCGGAGGCACAGATACGCAGTATTTT.

This sequence joins TRBV4-1 and TRBJ2-7; D is undetermined. Trimming shortened V by 3 bases and J by 2 bases, and 8 bases separated the two germline ends. Germline V gene sequence: CDR1 MGHRA, CDR2 YSYEKL. This CDR3 has 13 amino acids. In nucleotides, the CDR3 is TGCGCCAGCAGCCAGCCAGGAACCTACGAGCAGTACTTC. Translating it yields CASSQPGTYEQYF.

This clone was picked up one time. The rearrangement links TRBV28 to TRBJ1-2, with 10 bases identical to TRBD1. The length of the CDR3 is 14 residues. Trimming at V came to 5 bases and at J to 6 bases, leaving 6 bases not matched to a gene. Germline V gives CDR1 MDHEN, CDR2 SYDVKM. CDR3 sequence: CASSRQGAGDGYTF. The CDR3 DNA is TGTGCCAGCAGTCGACAGGGGGCGGGGGATGGCTACACCTTC.

J is TRBJ1-2 and V is TRBV19; TRBD1 matches at 7 bases. The germline CDR1 and CDR2 sequences are LNHDA and SQIVND (reference sequence). The V segment lost 6 bases and the J segment 2 bases; nucleotides outside the gene matches: 6. The CDR3 length is 14 residues. DNA for the CDR3: TGTGCCAGTAGCTGGGGACAGCACAACTATGGCTACACCTTC. Translation: CASSWGQHNYGYTF. The whole variable domain, filled in from reference TRBV19 and TRBJ1-2, reads DGGITQSPKYLFRKEGQNVTLSCEQNLNHDAMYWYRQDPGQGLRLIYYSQIVNDFQKGDIAEGYSVSREKKESFPLTVTSAQKNPTAFYLCASSWGQHNYGYTFGSGTRLTVV.

This CDR3 is CASSPRGGSGETQYF. In DNA form, the CDR3 reads TGTGCCAGCAGCCCAAGAGGCGGGAGTGGAGAGACCCAGTACTTC. The V and J genes are TRBV11-3 and TRBJ2-5, with TRBD2 matching 7 bases. Germline V gene data show CDR1 as SGHNT and CDR2 as YENEEA. The junction had 10 bases not matched to a gene; V was cut back by 5 bases and J by 4 bases. The CDR3 covers 15 residues.

This chain links TRBV29-1 with TRBJ2-2; possible D gene TRBD2, 5 bases. The CDR3 covers 13 residues. Germline CDR1 reads SQVTM; CDR2 reads ANQGSEA. The V end was cut by 3 bases, the J end by 5 bases, with 10 bases between. As DNA, the CDR3 is TGCAGCGTTGACTCTGGCGGGACCGGGGAGCTGTTTTTT. Translation gives CSVDSGGTGELFF.

The chain recombines TRBV20-1 with TRBJ2-5, with a possible D match to TRBD1 (5 bases). Germline V gene sequence: CDR1 DFQATT, CDR2 SNEGSKA (reference sequence). This CDR3 contains 11 residues. Trimming shortened V by 7 bases and J by 4 bases, and 10 bases separated the two germline ends. The CDR3 spells CSVSDRETQYF. The CDR3 DNA reads as TGCAGTGTATCCGACAGAGAGACCCAGTACTTC.

The V gene is TRBV9, the J gene TRBJ2-7, with 8 bases aligning to TRBD2. The V segment lost 2 bases and the J segment 5 bases; nucleotides outside the gene matches: 6. Germline CDR1 and CDR2: SGDLS and YYNGEE. The CDR3 is 14 residues long. CDR3 in amino acids: CASSVGTRSDEQYF. CDR3 in DNA: TGTGCCAGCAGCGTCGGGACTAGGTCCGACGAGCAGTACTTC.

The CDR3 region is CASSKTGGRETQYF. CDR3 DNA: TGTGCCAGCAGTAAAACAGGGGGCAGAGAGACCCAGTACTTC. The chain links TRBV7-2 to TRBJ2-5; 9 nucleotides line up with TRBD1. V lost 6 bases, J lost 4 bases, and 6 bases stayed unmatched. Germline CDR1 reads SGHTA; CDR2 reads FQGNSA. The CDR3 is 14 residues long.

This chain links TRBV30 with TRBJ1-1; TRBD1 matches at 8 bases. Losses at the gene ends were 5 bases for V and 7 bases for J; bases not matched to a gene: 15. This CDR3 spans 15 amino acids. In germline, CDR1 is GTSNPN, CDR2 SVGIG (reference sequence). The chain's CDR3 is CAWGTGQGLVNEAFF. CDR3 DNA sequence: TGTGCCTGGGGGACAGGACAGGGCCTGGTCAATGAAGCTTTCTTT.

The CDR3 is CASSLARLAGDPTYEQYF. Written as DNA, the CDR3 is TGTGCCAGCAGCTTAGCCCGACTAGCGGGAGACCCGACGTACGAGCAGTACTTC. The V and J genes are TRBV7-6 and TRBJ2-7, with 12 nucleotides matching TRBD2. CDR1 is SGHVS, CDR2 FNYEAQ, per germline. V shed 0 bases and J 4 bases; nucleotides not matched to a gene: 10. CDR3 size: 18 residues. The whole variable domain, remainder taken from reference TRBV7-6 and TRBJ2-7, is GAGVSQSPRYKVTKRGQDVALRCDPISGHVSLYWYRQALGQGPEFLTYFNYEAQQDKSGLPNDRFSAERPEGSISTLTIQRTEQRDSAMYRCASSLARLAGDPTYEQYFGPGTRLTVT.

The rearrangement joins TRBV5-6 to TRBJ1-3, with D possibly matching TRBD1 (5 bases). CDR1 SGHDT and CDR2 YYEEEE come from the germline V gene. V was pared by 6 bases and J by 2 bases, with 18 bases between. This CDR3 has 16 amino acids. CDR3 sequence: CASTSDSETPGNTIYF. CDR3 nucleotide sequence: TGTGCCAGCACCTCCGACAGCGAAACCCCTGGAAACACCATATATTTT.

This clone was observed a handful of times. The CDR3 DNA follows: TGTGCCAGCAGTTCGACACGACAGGGTTCTGGCTACACCTTC. Encoded protein: CASSSTRQGSGYTF. J is TRBJ1-2 and V is TRBV28; 7 nucleotides match TRBD1. The CDR3 extends over 14 amino acids. Germline lookup yields CDR1 MDHEN and CDR2 SYDVKM. V gave up 4 bases and J gave up 7 bases; unmatched junction bases: 9.

The chain joins TRBV4-1 to TRBJ2-5; 13 positions agree with TRBD2. CDR1 and CDR2 (germline): MGHRA, YSYEKL. V gave up 4 bases and J gave up 4 bases; unmatched junction bases: 6. CDR3 length equals 16 residues. CDR3 nucleotides: TGCGCCAGCAGCCCTGGACTAGCGGGAGTAGGAGAGACCCAGTACTTC. As protein: CASSPGLAGVGETQYF.

A note on this clone: Given a much more abundant clone one base away, this may be a read error. The chain combines TRBV5-1 with TRBJ2-7, with 13 bases matching TRBD2. The CDR3 spans 15 residues. The ends lost 3 bases at V and 3 bases at J; junction bases unmatched: 3. Per the germline V gene, CDR1 is SGHRS and CDR2 is YFSETQ. The DNA for the CDR3 is TGCGCCAGCAGCTCCCGGACTAGCGGGAGCTACGAGCAGTACTTC. This sequence encodes CASSSRTSGSYEQYF.